Reported below is one T cell receptor (beta chain). Its cognate antigen is unknown. This CDR3 region has 14 residues. Per germline, CDR1 SEHNR and CDR2 FQNEAQ (reference sequence). V lost 5 bases and J 4 bases, leaving 12 bases between the germline ends. The protocol was immunoSEQ multiplex PCR, while the TCRdb copy is restricted to in-frame clones and leaves out a portion. The table shows approximately 120,000 clones, with about 88% occurring only once. This sample stems from a study of T cell responses to AZD1222 COVID-19 vaccine. Study outcomes and limitations: Across spike, vaccine-associated CD4 TCRs were found, dominant at 160-218 and 743-854.

The chain links TRBV7-9 to TRBJ1-3, with D maybe TRBD1 (6 bases). The sequenced sample was peripheral blood, obtained on day 0 of AZD1222 vaccination. This sequence originates from an adult in good health. The CDR3 protein is CASSAQGSGNTIYF. In DNA, the CDR3 is TGTGCCAGCAGCGCACAGGGTTCCGGAAACACCATATATTTT. Using reference TRBV7-9 and TRBJ1-3 for the parts outside the CDR3, the full variable domain is DTGVSQNPRHKITKRGQNVTFRCDPISEHNRLYWYRQTLGQGPEFLTYFQNEAQLEKSRLLSDRFSAERPKGSFSTLEIQRTEQGDSAMYLCASSAQGSGNTIYFGEGSWLTVV.